This TCR beta chain was recorded in a study of cytomegalovirus exposure and HLA in healthy donors (dated by TCRdb to the late 2010s). About the study as a whole: According to an earlier analysis of several hundred of the donors, about 180 million T cells yielded approximately 120 million unique TCR beta sequences and about 300 Gb of sequence data. About 310 gigabases of sequencing data and tens of millions of unique TCR sequences were included in an early release covering several hundred HLA-typed donors. Of the approximately 400 genotyped donors, around 81% fell in the genetic ancestry cluster associated with self-reported Caucasian donors. The aim of the study was to test whether cataloging public T cell receptors could identify signatures of past pathogen exposure. The T cell repertoires of 550 to 850 subjects were profiled by immunosequencing and related to cytomegalovirus serostatus. Besides the first cohort of approximately 710 subjects, a separate validation cohort made up of over 95 different subjects was used. High-throughput TCR immunosequencing, statistical association of individual TCRs with disease status, and machine learning were combined to predict cytomegalovirus infection status. A later analysis re-examined previously published TCR beta repertoires from over 500 donors and added high-resolution HLA genotyping to investigate patterns of TCR occurrence. Rather than using new phenotypic data, the later analysis identified candidate immune exposures from TCR beta sequences and from how often those sequences occurred across donors. An earlier analysis of approximately 500 of the donors applied high-throughput TCR beta sequencing to assess whether each TCR beta V gene segment acted as functional or pseudogenic. Donor age, sex, ethnicity and CMV serostatus were collected together with the repertoire data. Genome-wide SNP genotypes for about 65% of the 666 donors were used in a later genetic analysis, which treated that subset as a discovery cohort. All discovery cohort repertoires had been generated on a single sequencing platform. Class I and class II HLA loci were covered by the typing at four-digit resolution. Typing coverage varied by locus: roughly 620-640 donors for A, B, C, DRB1 and DQB1; under 550 for DQA1; around 570 for DPA1; roughly 450 for DPB1. A handful of DR-DQ haplotypes were handled as single units for association and clustering because linkage in the cohort was strong. Among some 410 genotyped donors of the cohort, an average of approximately 250,000 unique TCR beta nucleotide sequences were sequenced per donor, about a sixth of them non-productive.

Looking up the germline V gene (reference sequence) yields CDR1 MNHEY and CDR2 SMNVEV. The CDR3 goes from the cysteine to the phenylalanine over 16 residues. The only DNA kept is the CDR3, 48 bases in frame from the first base. V is trimmed back by 5 bases and J by 1 base, and the junction contains 10 bases that no gene match accounts for. To note about this clone: Its recognized antigen is unknown. Base quality data are lacking; no much larger clone is found one base away.

The cohort was made up of about 670 healthy bone marrow donors. At the time of sampling, all cohort members were nominally healthy, though unrecorded immune exposures were likely present. The donor was CMV seropositive and belonged to the group of 250 to 300 seropositive cohort members. A peripheral blood sample was collected from each donor, and TCR beta sequencing was performed on peripheral blood mononuclear cells. Genomic DNA extraction from the blood cell samples was performed with the Qiagen DNeasy Blood Extraction Kit. Library prep was done by the immunoSEQ multiplex PCR assay. For the multiplex PCR, a mixture combining 60 forward primers for TCR Vbeta segments and 13 reverse primers for TCR Jbeta segments was used. The CDR3 region of rearranged TCR beta genes was amplified from genomic DNA by a multiplex PCR assay. Amplified TCR beta libraries were sequenced as 87-base-pair reads on the Illumina HiSeq System. Per the authors' processing: In a later analysis, tens of millions of unique TCR beta chains were counted across the roughly 610 repertoires, and roughly 11 million of these chains were shared by at least two donors. To remove PCR and sequencing errors, raw reads were error-corrected and collapsed into unique sequences using a nearest-neighbor algorithm that merged closely related sequences. CDR3 sequences were aligned to IMGT reference sequences to assign V, D and J gene segments. For a sequence to be retained, at least a six-nucleotide match to both a V gene segment and a J gene segment was required. A rearrangement counted as productive if the CDR3 had no stop codons and remained in frame with V and J, and every other rearrangement counted as non-productive. CDR3 was defined by IMGT convention, running from the second conserved V-encoded cysteine to the conserved J-encoded phenylalanine. Sequences without an unambiguous match to a single V gene segment were excluded from the earlier analysis of over 500 of the donors. An earlier analysis of 450 to 650 of the donors called V segments functional above 56.7% productive rearrangements and segregating when the between-donor standard deviation exceeded 5%. A statistical classification framework was built for diagnosing cytomegalovirus status from the catalog of TCR beta chain sequences. V and J gene assignment, in a later analysis, came from comparing TCR nucleotide sequences with IMGT/GENE-DB human TR gene sequences. A later analysis assigned CDR3 sequences and most-parsimonious VDJ recombination scenarios with the TCRdist pipeline. In a later analysis, every TCR beta chain was defined by the combination of its CDR3 amino acid sequence and its V-gene family, and reads without a unique V-gene family were dropped. To address suspected cross-contamination and a sequencing artifact, a later analysis removed around 590 highly shared, low-generation-probability nucleotide sequences. For each public chain, a later analysis derived a clonal expansion index from normalized ranks of inferred template counts within each repertoire. In a later analysis, generation probabilities were computed using a VDJ recombination model fitted to out-of-frame rearrangements, and the results were checked against IGoR. In a later analysis, hypergeometric tests were used to score TCR-TCR, TCR-HLA and TCR-CMV co-occurrence, with a repertoire-size bias correction applied to TCR pairs. False discovery rates were estimated in a later analysis by permuting HLA or CMV assignments 20 times. In a later analysis, co-occurring TCRs were grouped using DBSCAN, with TCRdist sequence similarity added in when clustering inside HLA-allele-positive subsets. Repertoires with fewer than 30,000 or more than 120,000 public chains, plus five repertoires with anomalous nucleotide sharing, were excluded from co-occurrence clustering. The clones in this table, taken by TCRdb from immuneACCESS, are in-frame only. Not every clone is retained; where verified, under half of the shortfall comes from an unresolved V gene, and the cause of the rest is unknown. V and J calls and clone size are as listed in that table; D and trimming were resolved from the DNA. The sample profile shows 150,000 to 160,000 clones; 80% of them were found once. 10% to 15% of the sample rests with the top ten.

Overall results and qualifications from the work: A later genetic analysis associated a missense DCLRE1C variant with V-gene and J-gene trimming of TCR beta chains, and an independent cohort replicated the association. The study listed approximately 150 TCR beta chains as associated with cytomegalovirus. According to a later analysis, most CMV-associated TCR beta chains appeared to be HLA-restricted, and the HLA associations seemed to be driven largely by CMV exposure. In vitro tests confirmed that a few of the cytomegalovirus-associated TCR beta chains recognize cytomegalovirus antigens. Roughly 15 rarely observed V segments, including chromosome 9 orphons, were excluded from the earlier analysis of a few hundred of the donors because counts were too low. Cytomegalovirus status was reported to be diagnosed by the classifier with high specificity and sensitivity in both the original and validation cohorts. The 87-base-pair reads could not distinguish some IMGT-functional V segments, including TRBV6-2 and TRBV6-3, so those segments were excluded. Assigning TCR associations to individual alleles was difficult when HLA alleles, especially DR and DQ, strongly co-occurred. Compared with the roughly 670-donor mean, donors in an Asian-associated ancestry cluster had fewer N-insertions in productive TCRs, according to a later genetic analysis. A further reported finding was that TCR beta sequences accurately predicted the HLA-A and HLA-B alleles for most subjects in the first cohort. In a later analysis, the rate of TCR association differed among HLA loci, with DRB1 alleles having the most associated TCRs and HLA-C alleles having the fewest. The cohort was sequenced for TCR beta chains only, and without alpha or paired-chain data the features that could be detected were limited. Correlated functional status among segregating V segments might be attributable to linkage disequilibrium, but an unknown experimental factor could not be ruled out. Because some donors lacked HLA typing at each locus, the association tests relied only on the typed subset. For the cohort, immune exposure information was limited to CMV serostatus. The presence/absence analyses assumed that sequencing depth was roughly uniform across donors, and that assumption may not be true. According to the authors, the approach could potentially be generalized to other disease states and immunological phenotypes. In an earlier analysis of over 550 of the donors, most TCR beta V segments were observed in productive rearrangements about 87% or about 30% of the time, broadly matching IMGT annotations. According to a later analysis, parvovirus B19, influenza, CMV and Epstein-Barr virus appeared linked to several top co-occurrence clusters. In a later analysis, some 18,000 TCR beta sequences were associated with specific HLA alleles at a false discovery rate of 0.05. Most TCR sequences were observed very rarely across donors, whereas some public TCRs were present in many individuals. A cluster of highly shared sequence variants was judged likely to represent a technical artifact of the sequencing pipeline. A later analysis found that HLA-associated TCR beta chains were more clonally expanded and had lower generation probabilities than equally common non-associated chains.

This clonotype originated in a man aged 30 to 45 in good health and CMV-seropositive. The sample consisted of PBMCs. The chain couples TRBV27 to TRBJ2-5, with 7 bases matching TRBD1. The DNA sequence is as follows: TGTGCCAGCAGTGCCGAGACAGGGCGCTTCCAAGAGACCCAGTACTTC. It codes for CASSAETGRFQETQYF.